These T cell receptor beta chains were read from a single sample in a study of blood T cells in healthy people across ages. TCRdb independently ran MiXCR on the 5' RACE reads; one entry per CDR3 protein. The top ten hold about 3% of the sample, which has 600,000 to 900,000 distinct CDR3 sequences, around a quarter seen once. The same sample was also studied in work on T cells of mothers and their children.

Material: blood. All receptors derive from a boy younger than 18 in good health. The CDR3 runs from the conserved cysteine through the conserved F or W. The D gene is left open where the match is weak. Only part of the rows carry a size: once, few, many, or a class if the clone is expanded.

>TRBV5-1|.|TRBJ2-5|.
CASSLRRVPTWYQETQYF
TGCGCCAGCAGCTTGCGCAGGGTCCCGACTTGGTACCAAGAGACCCAGTACTTC
>TRBV7-9|.|TRBJ1-2|many
CASGGNYGYTF
TGTGCCAGCGGGGGGAATTATGGCTACACCTTC
>TRBV20-1|.|TRBJ2-2|few
CSARDPDTSNTGELFF
TGCAGTGCTAGAGATCCAGACACATCGAACACCGGGGAGCTGTTTTTT
>TRBV4-1|TRBD2|TRBJ2-1|few
CASSHIRGGQDEQFF
TGCGCCAGCAGTCATATCCGGGGGGGCCAGGATGAGCAGTTCTTC
>TRBV12-3/TRBV12-4|TRBD1|TRBJ1-1|.
CASSLQGENTEAFF
TGTGCCAGCAGTTTACAGGGGGAGAACACTGAAGCTTTCTTT
>TRBV3-1|TRBD1|TRBJ2-5|.
CASSQLQGHIQETQYF
TGTGCCAGCAGCCAACTACAGGGGCACATCCAAGAGACCCAGTACTTC
>TRBV2|.|TRBJ2-4|.
CASSRRAGNIQYF
TGTGCCAGCTCCAGGAGGGCGGGGAACATTCAGTACTTC
>TRBV20-1|TRBD2|TRBJ2-1|.
CSASPLAGVDNEQFF
TGCAGTGCTAGCCCCCTAGCGGGGGTAGACAATGAGCAGTTCTTC
>TRBV25-1|.|TRBJ2-1|.
CASSDDRSDNEQFF
TGTGCCAGCAGTGATGACAGGTCCGACAATGAGCAGTTCTTC
>TRBV3-1|.|TRBJ1-3|few
CASTPSWIWSGNTIYF
TGTGCCAGCACCCCCTCGTGGATATGGTCTGGAAACACCATATATTTT
>TRBV20-1|TRBD1|TRBJ1-2|few
CSARAQGTTNCGYTF
TGCAGTGCTAGAGCACAGGGGACAACTAACTGTGGCTACACCTTC
>TRBV7-2|.|TRBJ2-7|once
CASSPSSEGSYEQYF
TGTGCCAGCAGCCCCTCTAGCGAGGGGTCTTACGAGCAGTACTTC
>TRBV6-6|.|TRBJ1-4|.
CASSYSEFEGEKLFF
TGTGCCAGCAGTTACTCGGAATTTGAGGGTGAAAAACTGTTTTTT
>TRBV5-1|.|TRBJ2-7|once
CASSEGLRDYEQYF
TGCGCCAGCAGCGAGGGACTGCGGGACTACGAGCAGTACTTC
>TRBV5-1|.|TRBJ1-5|.
CASREGAVSNQPQHF
TGCGCCAGCAGAGAAGGGGCCGTTAGCAATCAGCCCCAGCATTTT
>TRBV20-1|TRBD2|TRBJ2-3|.
CSATDSVSGGGADTQYF
TGCAGTGCGACCGATTCCGTTAGCGGGGGTGGGGCAGATACGCAGTATTTT
>TRBV9|.|TRBJ2-5|.
CASSVGGLDGKETQYF
TGTGCCAGCAGCGTAGGGGGGCTGGATGGTAAAGAGACCCAGTACTTC
>TRBV20-1|.|TRBJ2-3|.
CSASLAKDTQYF
TGCAGTGCTAGCCTAGCGAAGGATACGCAGTATTTT